One sample yielded the 30 T cell receptor beta chains listed below, sequenced in a study of blood T cell repertoires in COVID-19. Sequenced by immunoSEQ multiplex PCR; TCRdb stores in-frame clones only, minus some. The sample has over 200,000 clones, approximately 89% seen once; the top ten hold about 3.5%. Sample: PBMCs or T cells enriched from blood (not recorded which). These receptors were collected from a woman aged 25 to 39 who had been exposed to COVID-19.

V is TRBV7-6 and J is TRBJ2-5; perhaps TRBD1 as D (5 bases). CDR1 is SGHVS and CDR2 is FNYEAQ in the germline V gene. The CDR3 is 16 amino acids. Trimming shortened V by 5 bases and J by 0 bases, and 16 bases separated the two germline ends. The CDR3 sequence is CASSPYDRKYQETQYF. In nucleotides, the CDR3 is TGTGCCAGCAGCCCCTATGACAGAAAGTACCAAGAGACCCAGTACTTC.

This chain links TRBV11-3 with TRBJ2-7; possibly TRBD2 for D (5 bases). The CDR3 has 14 amino acids. The V end lost 1 base, the J end lost 3 bases, and 10 bases lay between the germline ends. The V gene's germline CDR1 is SGHNT and CDR2 YENEEA. CDR3 amino acids: CASSLVAGRYEQYF. CDR3 nucleotides: TGTGCCAGCAGCTTAGTGGCGGGCCGCTACGAGCAGTACTTC.

This sequence joins TRBV29-1 and TRBJ1-1; 7 bases agree with TRBD1. The ends lost 8 bases at V and 5 bases at J; junction bases unmatched: 20. Germline assignment: CDR1 SQVTM and CDR2 ANQGSEA. The CDR3 has 16 amino acids. This chain's CDR3 is CSTPSGTDDLRTEAFF. The CDR3 nucleotides read TGCAGCACTCCTTCCGGGACAGACGACCTCAGAACTGAAGCTTTCTTT.

The chain has TRBV6-1 and TRBJ1-3; possibly TRBD1 for D (5 bases). The CDR3 has 16 amino acids. The germline V gene has CDR1 MNHNS and CDR2 SASEGT. Trimming removed 1 base at V and 3 bases at J, with 13 bases between. The CDR3 loop is CASSEETQGFGNTIYF. As DNA, the CDR3 is TGTGCCAGCAGTGAAGAGACCCAGGGCTTTGGAAACACCATATATTTT.

This clone was seen once. This chain's CDR3 is CASSQVGDGGIGYTF. Here the CDR3 DNA reads TGCGCCAGCAGCCAAGTCGGCGACGGGGGGATCGGCTACACCTTC. The rearrangement joins TRBV4-1 to TRBJ1-2; D is possibly TRBD1 (5 bases). The CDR3 totals 15 residues. Germline V gene lookup returns CDR1 MGHRA and CDR2 YSYEKL. V shed 1 base and J shed 8 bases, with 17 bases lying between them.

This clone was counted at least ten times. Relative to the germline gene, one junction end is altered; a read error may explain this. The chain links TRBV7-9 to TRBJ2-6; 10 nucleotides align to TRBD2. The CDR3 spans 16 residues. From germline, CDR1 is SEHNR and CDR2 FQNEAQ (reference sequence). The CDR3 region has the DNA TGTGCCAGCAGCCTAGCGGGAGCGGTTGGGGCCAACGTCCTGACTTTC. Protein: CASSLAGAVGANVLTF.

The chain joins TRBV7-9 to TRBJ1-1; TRBD1 might be the D (6 bases). The germline V gene has CDR1 SEHNR and CDR2 FQNEAQ (reference sequence). The CDR3 runs to 22 residues. Trimming removed 5 bases at V and 1 base at J, with 35 bases between. CDR3 residues: CASSILWGQAEEGTEQNTEAFF. The CDR3 nucleotides read TGTGCCAGCAGCATCTTATGGGGACAAGCCGAAGAAGGAACGGAACAGAACACTGAAGCTTTCTTT.

The chain carries TRBV6-5 and TRBJ1-2; TRBD1 matches 8 bases. CDR3 length: 14 residues. Germline-derived CDR1 and CDR2 are MNHEY and SVGAGI. Losses at the gene ends were 5 bases for V and 4 bases for J; bases not matched to a gene: 6. The CDR3 loop is CASSLDRAAYGYTF. In DNA, the CDR3 is TGTGCCAGCAGTCTGGACAGGGCCGCCTATGGCTACACCTTC.

This chain joins TRBV9 and TRBJ2-5; 7 positions agree with TRBD2. The CDR3 loop spans 15 amino acids. Trimming cost V 0 bases and J 4 bases; bases outside gene matches: 6. Germline CDR1 reads SGDLS; CDR2 reads YYNGEE. CDR3 sequence: CASSVGGGAPETQYF. For the CDR3, the DNA is TGTGCCAGCAGCGTAGGGGGGGGAGCCCCAGAGACCCAGTACTTC.

The chain couples TRBV30 to TRBJ1-1; D is perhaps TRBD1 (5 bases). V lost 7 bases to trimming and J lost 0 bases, with 18 bases between them. Germline V gene data show CDR1 as GTSNPN and CDR2 as SVGIG (reference sequence). The CDR3 spans 15 residues. The chain's CDR3 is CASTRRQKVNTEAFF. The CDR3 DNA reads TGTGCCTCCACTCGCCGACAGAAGGTGAACACTGAAGCTTTCTTT.

The V gene is TRBV7-9, the J gene TRBJ2-3, with 10 bases that match TRBD2. The CDR3 is made up of 16 amino acids. Trimming removed 3 bases from V and 2 bases from J; junction bases left unmatched: 5. Germline-derived CDR1 and CDR2 are SEHNR and FQNEAQ (reference sequence). CDR3 sequence reads: CASSFELAGDTDTQYF. In DNA form, the CDR3 reads TGTGCCAGCAGCTTTGAGCTAGCGGGGGACACAGATACGCAGTATTTT.

The CDR3 nucleotides read TGTGCCAGCAGCTTTATAGCGGGAGTCATCGATACGCAGTATTTT. Its translation is CASSFIAGVIDTQYF. V gene TRBV11-2 combines with J gene TRBJ2-3; 9 bases map to TRBD2. Trimming cost V 3 bases and J 6 bases; bases outside gene matches: 7. The germline V gene has CDR1 SGHAT and CDR2 FQNNGV. The length of the CDR3 is 15 residues.

This clone was found a few times. This chain uses TRBV5-1 with TRBJ1-6; D ambiguous. Germline loops: CDR1 SGHRS, CDR2 YFSETQ. The length of the CDR3 is 15 residues. Trimming removed 0 bases at V and 4 bases at J, with 8 bases between. CDR3: CASSLEGGYNSPLHF. CDR3 nucleotide sequence: TGCGCCAGCAGCTTGGAAGGCGGGTATAATTCACCCCTCCACTTT. Full variable domain (outside the CDR3, taken from reference TRBV5-1 and TRBJ1-6): KAGVTQTPRYLIKTRGQQVTLSCSPISGHRSVSWYQQTPGQGLQFLFEYFSETQRNKGNFPGRFSGRQFSNSRSEMNVSTLELGDSALYLCASSLEGGYNSPLHFGNGTRLTVT.

CDR3 coding DNA: TGTGCCAGCAGCCCCCGGGATCGATGGGACGAGCAGTACTTC. It specifies CASSPRDRWDEQYF. The chain joins TRBV11-3 to TRBJ2-7, with a weak D call TRBD2 (5 bases). The V gene's germline CDR1 is SGHNT and CDR2 YENEEA. This CDR3 comprises 14 residues. V lost 5 bases and J 5 bases, leaving 16 bases between the germline ends.

This sequence joins TRBV6-5 and TRBJ1-2, with 9 bases fitting TRBD1. In germline, CDR1 is MNHEY, CDR2 SVGAGI. V lost 6 bases to trimming and J lost 6 bases; unmatched junction nucleotides: 5. The CDR3 has 13 residues. The CDR3 sequence: CASRGNRGHGYTF. As DNA, the CDR3 is TGTGCCAGCAGGGGGAACAGGGGGCATGGCTACACCTTC.

The genes are TRBV18 and TRBJ2-3, with D perhaps matching TRBD1 (6 bases). CDR1 is KGHSH, CDR2 LQKENI, per germline. This CDR3 is 14 amino acids long. Trimming took off 4 bases at V and 6 bases at J, with 14 bases between the two ends. The CDR3 DNA follows: TGTGCCAGCTCACTTGCAGGGGTGCGGGATACGCAGTATTTT. As protein: CASSLAGVRDTQYF. The whole variable domain, filled in from reference TRBV18 and TRBJ2-3, reads NAGVMQNPRHLVRRRGQEARLRCSPMKGHSHVYWYRQLPEEGLKFMVYLQKENIIDESGMPKERFSAEFPKEGPSILRIQQVVRGDSAAYFCASSLAGVRDTQYFGPGTRLTVL.

CDR3 nucleotides: TGTGCCAGTAGTATAGGGCTAGCGGGAGCGGGAACCGGGGAGCTGTTTTTT. Its protein is CASSIGLAGAGTGELFF. The rearrangement joins TRBV19 to TRBJ2-2; 10 positions match TRBD2. This CDR3 region has 17 residues. Germline V lookup: CDR1 LNHDA, CDR2 SQIVND (reference sequence). Trimming took 1 base from V and 5 from J; bases not matched to a gene: 7.

The J gene is TRBJ2-3, the V gene TRBV10-3, with D uncertain. This CDR3 is built from 13 residues. Looked up from germline, CDR1 is ENHRY and CDR2 is SYGVKD. Between the trimmed V and J ends, which lost 0 bases and 3 bases, there was a span of 4 bases. This CDR3 is CAISESRTDTQYF. Here the CDR3 DNA reads TGTGCCATCAGTGAGTCTCGGACAGATACGCAGTATTTT.

In its sample, this clone was seen a few times. This sequence joins TRBV5-4 and TRBJ2-1; weak D call: TRBD2 (5 bases). Germline V gives CDR1 SGHNT, CDR2 YYREEE (reference sequence). The CDR3 covers 16 residues. The ends were cut back, 2 bases at V and 8 bases at J, with 20 bases in the middle. CDR3 region: CASSLGEGRTGDEQFF. In DNA, the CDR3 is TGTGCCAGCAGCTTAGGAGAGGGAAGGACTGGCGATGAGCAGTTCTTC.

This chain joins TRBV15 and TRBJ2-1, with D tentatively TRBD1 (5 bases). Germline V gene lookup returns CDR1 LNHNV and CDR2 YYDKDF (reference sequence). The CDR3 length is 14 residues. Trimming cost V 1 base and J 4 bases, with 8 bases left between them. Here the CDR3 DNA reads TGTGCCACCAGCAGAGGGGGCTTATACAATGAGCAGTTCTTC. It yields the protein CATSRGGLYNEQFF. Full variable domain (outside the CDR3, taken from reference TRBV15 and TRBJ2-1): DAMVIQNPRYQVTQFGKPVTLSCSQTLNHNVMYWYQQKSSQAPKLLFHYYDKDFNNEADTPDNFQSRRPNTSFCFLDIRSPGLGDTAMYLCATSRGGLYNEQFFGPGTRLTVL.

In nucleotides, the CDR3 is TGTGCCAGCAGCCTTGCCTCGGTGTCGCCCCTCCACTTT. Its protein is CASSLASVSPLHF. The gene calls are TRBV7-2 and TRBJ1-6, with no clear D. V lost 5 bases to trimming and J lost 13 bases, with 15 bases between them. This CDR3 region has 13 residues. Germline CDR1 reads SGHTA; CDR2 reads FQGNSA. The whole variable domain, remainder taken from reference TRBV7-2 and TRBJ1-6, is GAGVSQSPSNKVTEKGKDVELRCDPISGHTALYWYRQSLGQGLEFLIYFQGNSAPDKSGLPSDRFSAERTGGSVSTLTIQRTQQEDSAVYLCASSLASVSPLHFGNGTRLTVT.

This chain joins TRBV7-2 and TRBJ2-2; D uncertain. Between the trimmed V and J ends, which lost 2 bases and 3 bases, there was a span of 7 bases. CDR1 and CDR2 from the germline V gene are SGHTA and FQGNSA. The CDR3 sequence is 14 residues long. The CDR3 sequence: CASSLQQDTGELFF. CDR3 sequence (DNA): TGTGCCAGCAGCTTACAACAAGACACCGGGGAGCTGTTTTTT.

The rearrangement joins TRBV28 to TRBJ2-5; 7 positions match TRBD2. The length of the CDR3 is 14 residues. Per the germline V gene, CDR1 is MDHEN and CDR2 is SYDVKM. V dropped 3 bases and J dropped 5; count of bases not matched to a gene: 6. The CDR3 here is CASSLGGGAETQYF. The CDR3 coding sequence is TGTGCCAGCAGTTTGGGGGGGGGTGCGGAGACCCAGTACTTC.

The chain uses TRBV12-3 or TRBV12-4 and TRBJ2-7; 7 nucleotides line up with TRBD1. Losses at the gene ends were 3 bases for V and 6 bases for J; bases not matched to a gene: 5. This CDR3 is built from 13 residues. The CDR3 nucleotides are TGTGCCAGCAGTTTTGTACAGGGGAGCGAGCAGTACTTC. Its translation is CASSFVQGSEQYF.

This rearrangement joins TRBV28 to TRBJ1-2, with 7 bases aligning to TRBD1. The CDR3 loop spans 12 amino acids. The trim removed 6 bases at V and 11 bases at J, leaving 9 bases unmatched. Germline V gene sequence: CDR1 MDHEN, CDR2 SYDVKM. The CDR3 DNA is TGTGCCAGCAGCCAGGGACAGCTCTTTTACACCTTC. The encoded protein is CASSQGQLFYTF.

The V gene is TRBV9, the J gene TRBJ1-1; TRBD1 matches at 8 bases. CDR1 and CDR2 from the germline V gene are SGDLS and YYNGEE. The length of the CDR3 is 17 residues. V was pared by 3 bases and J by 0 bases, with 10 bases of the junction left unmatched. CDR3 in DNA: TGTGCCAGCAGCGCCCCCCGGACAGGGTCTGTGAACACTGAAGCTTTCTTT. Its translation is CASSAPRTGSVNTEAFF.

The chain combines TRBV19 with TRBJ2-3; D not certain. In germline, CDR1 is LNHDA, CDR2 SQIVND (reference sequence). Trimming removed 1 base at V and 1 base at J, with 12 bases between. The CDR3 is made up of 16 amino acids. CDR3 loop: CASSIGLKRGTDTQYF. The DNA for the CDR3 is TGTGCCAGTAGTATAGGACTGAAAAGAGGCACAGATACGCAGTATTTT.

The V call is TRBV28, the J call TRBJ1-4; D gene unclear. This CDR3 is built from 12 residues. Per germline, CDR1 MDHEN and CDR2 SYDVKM. Trimming cost V 6 bases and J 7 bases, with 9 bases left between them. For the CDR3, the DNA is TGTGCCAGCAGATCCGAGATTGAAAAACTGTTTTTT. Translating gives CASRSEIEKLFF.

J is TRBJ2-2 and V is TRBV11-1; 9 nucleotides match TRBD2. The V segment lost 8 bases and the J segment 1 base; nucleotides outside the gene matches: 2. This CDR3 spans 14 amino acids. CDR1 and CDR2 (germline): SGHAT, FQDESV (reference sequence). CDR3 DNA sequence: TGTGCCAGCGGCGGGAGGGTGAACACCGGGGAGCTGTTTTTT. It is translated as CASGGRVNTGELFF.

The V and J genes are TRBV5-6 and TRBJ2-7; D gene uncertain. Looked up from germline, CDR1 is SGHDT and CDR2 is YYEEEE. The CDR3 is made up of 11 amino acids. V was shortened by 4 bases and J by 3 bases, with 5 bases between the two germline ends. Here the CDR3 reads CASSIDYEQYF. The DNA for the CDR3 is TGTGCCAGCAGCATAGACTACGAGCAGTACTTC.